Presented here are 12 T cell receptor beta chains from one specimen sequenced in a study of identical twins' blood T cells. TCRdb called the 5' RACE reads again in MiXCR, with one record for every CDR3 protein. The sample contains fewer than 450,000 distinct CDR3 sequences, more than 25% of which appear only once. Sequenced input: PBMCs. The origin of the receptors is a woman aged 18-49 years in good health.

This clonotype was counted a few times. The chain is built from TRBV29-1 and TRBJ2-5; TRBD1 might be the D (5 bases). V was clipped by 3 bases and J by 1 base, with 6 bases between them. The CDR3 is 12 residues long. Germline lookup yields CDR1 SQVTM and CDR2 ANQGSEA. Here the CDR3 DNA reads TGCAGCGTTGACGACAGCCAAGAGACCCAGTACTTC. Translating gives CSVDDSQETQYF.

This clonotype has just a few counts. The chain joins TRBV9 to TRBJ1-1; D call uncertain. Germline CDR1 SGDLS, CDR2 YYNGEE. V was shortened by 0 bases and J by 0 bases, with 12 bases between the two germline ends. The length of the CDR3 is 16 residues. This CDR3 is CASSVDAALLNTEAFF. DNA for the CDR3: TGTGCCAGCAGCGTAGATGCGGCTTTATTGAACACTGAAGCTTTCTTT.

The V call is TRBV4-2, the J call TRBJ1-2; D may be TRBD1 (5 bases). CDR3 length: 15 residues. Deletions cut 0 bases from V and 2 bases from J, with 10 bases between. Germline loops: CDR1 LGHNA, CDR2 YNFKEQ. For the CDR3, the DNA is TGTGCCAGCAGCCAAGAGGGGCAGAACAACTATGGCTACACCTTC. Translated: CASSQEGQNNYGYTF.

As concerns this clonotype: Compared with germline, one end of the junction differs, possibly owing to a read error. The rearrangement joins TRBV7-7 to TRBJ1-1; D remains ambiguous. Germline values: CDR1 SSHAT, CDR2 FNYEAQ (reference sequence). The CDR3 runs to 13 residues. The CDR3 here is CASSLTRWAGAFF. The CDR3 coding sequence is TGTGCTAGCAGCCTTACACGATGGGCTGGAGCTTTCTTT.

This clonotype was detected only a few times. The chain carries TRBV11-2 and TRBJ2-3, with D uncertain. With 4 bases removed from V and 7 bases from J, the gap between germline ends came to 6 bases. The CDR3 totals 11 residues. The V gene's germline CDR1 is SGHAT and CDR2 FQNNGV. In DNA form, the CDR3 reads TGTGCCAGCAGCTCAGTGCATACGCAGTATTTT. Encoded protein: CASSSVHTQYF.

This clonotype was picked up many times. The chain combines TRBV6-5 with TRBJ1-1; D uncertain. The V end was cut by 2 bases, the J end by 1 base, with 5 bases between. Germline V gene sequence: CDR1 MNHEY, CDR2 SVGAGI. The CDR3 loop spans 13 amino acids. The CDR3 region has the DNA TGTGCCAGCAGTTACGGGGAGAACACTGAAGCTTTCTTT. This gives the protein CASSYGENTEAFF.

This clonotype was seen at least ten times. The J gene is TRBJ1-5, the V gene TRBV19, with D tentatively TRBD1 (5 bases). V was trimmed by 5 bases and J by 5 bases, leaving 10 bases between them. The CDR3 covers 13 residues. Germline-derived CDR1 and CDR2 are LNHDA and SQIVND (reference sequence). CDR3 coding DNA: TGTGCCAGTAGTCAGGGAAGGGATCAGCCCCAGCATTTT. Translating it yields CASSQGRDQPQHF.

This chain uses TRBV5-1 with TRBJ2-3; 7 nucleotides match TRBD2. Trimming cost V 0 bases and J 4 bases; bases outside gene matches: 11. Germline CDR1 and CDR2: SGHRS and YFSETQ. The length of the CDR3 is 17 residues. CDR3 residues: CASSLGVTGTTPDTQYF. The CDR3, as DNA: TGCGCCAGCAGCTTGGGAGTAACCGGGACTACCCCAGATACGCAGTATTTT. The variable domain in full, with the rest retrieved from reference TRBV5-1 and TRBJ2-3, is KAGVTQTPRYLIKTRGQQVTLSCSPISGHRSVSWYQQTPGQGLQFLFEYFSETQRNKGNFPGRFSGRQFSNSRSEMNVSTLELGDSALYLCASSLGVTGTTPDTQYFGPGTRLTVL.

The rearrangement uses TRBV5-1 and TRBJ2-3, with D uncertain. Looked up from germline, CDR1 is SGHRS and CDR2 is YFSETQ. V gave up 1 base and J gave up 4 bases, with 10 bases separating them. There are 14 residues in the CDR3. The CDR3 bases are TGCGCCAGCAGCTTGTACGTTGGTTCAGATACGCAGTATTTT. It is translated as CASSLYVGSDTQYF. Looking up the rest from reference TRBV5-1 and TRBJ2-3 gives the full variable domain: KAGVTQTPRYLIKTRGQQVTLSCSPISGHRSVSWYQQTPGQGLQFLFEYFSETQRNKGNFPGRFSGRQFSNSRSEMNVSTLELGDSALYLCASSLYVGSDTQYFGPGTRLTVL.

This clonotype has just a few counts. V usage is TRBV6-6 and J usage is TRBJ1-1, with D possibly being TRBD1 (5 bases). Germline V CDR1 and CDR2: MNHNY, SVGAGI (reference sequence). The CDR3 has 12 residues. Trimming removed 11 bases from V and 0 bases from J, with 10 bases in between. The CDR3 nucleotides read TGTGCCGCCGGGGGGGTGAACACTGAAGCTTTCTTT. Amino acid sequence: CAAGGVNTEAFF.

This chain uses TRBV12-3 or TRBV12-4 with TRBJ2-7; 10 bases line up with TRBD2. This CDR3 has 15 residues. J gave up 4 bases and V 8 bases, and 11 bases lay outside the gene matches. CDR3 in amino acids: CASGSRASGSYEQYF. The CDR3 coding sequence is TGTGCCAGCGGTTCCCGCGCTAGCGGGAGTTACGAGCAGTACTTC.

This clonotype was counted at least ten times. The rearrangement uses TRBV3-1 and TRBJ1-5; D unclear. CDR3 size: 12 residues. The V and J ends lost 4 bases and 5 bases respectively, with 6 bases between them. CDR1 is LGHDT, CDR2 YNNKEL, per germline (reference sequence). CDR3 residues: CASSPGDQPQHF. The CDR3 bases are TGTGCCAGCAGCCCGGGAGATCAGCCCCAGCATTTT.